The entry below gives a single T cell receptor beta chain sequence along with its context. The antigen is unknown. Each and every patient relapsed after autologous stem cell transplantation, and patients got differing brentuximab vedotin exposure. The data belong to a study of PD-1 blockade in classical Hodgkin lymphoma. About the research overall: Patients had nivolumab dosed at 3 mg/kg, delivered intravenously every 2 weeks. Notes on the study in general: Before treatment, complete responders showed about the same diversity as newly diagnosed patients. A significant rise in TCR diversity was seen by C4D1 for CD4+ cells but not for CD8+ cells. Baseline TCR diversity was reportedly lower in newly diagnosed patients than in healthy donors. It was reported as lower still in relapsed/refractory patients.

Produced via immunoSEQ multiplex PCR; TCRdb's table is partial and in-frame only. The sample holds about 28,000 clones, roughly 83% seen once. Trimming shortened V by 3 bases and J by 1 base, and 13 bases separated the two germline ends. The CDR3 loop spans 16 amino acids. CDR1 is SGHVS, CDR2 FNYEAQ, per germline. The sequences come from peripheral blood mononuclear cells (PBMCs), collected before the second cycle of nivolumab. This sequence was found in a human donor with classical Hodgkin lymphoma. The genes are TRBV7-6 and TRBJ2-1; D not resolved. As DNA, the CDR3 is TGTGCCAGCAGCTTGAAGAACGGAGCTTCCTACAATGAGCAGTTCTTC. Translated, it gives CASSLKNGASYNEQFF. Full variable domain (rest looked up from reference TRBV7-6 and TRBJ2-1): GAGVSQSPRYKVTKRGQDVALRCDPISGHVSLYWYRQALGQGPEFLTYFNYEAQQDKSGLPNDRFSAERPEGSISTLTIQRTEQRDSAMYRCASSLKNGASYNEQFFGPGTRLTVL.